These 6 T cell receptor beta chains came from one sample sequenced in a study of blood T cell repertoires in COVID-19. This table comes from immunoSEQ multiplex PCR, and its TCRdb copy is limited to in-frame clones, with some not included. Of tens of thousands of clones listed, roughly 89% are singletons. The sequencing input was peripheral blood. Source of these receptors: a man in his fifties with active or convalescent COVID-19.

This chain connects TRBV9 to TRBJ2-3; D is unclear. Germline V lookup: CDR1 SGDLS, CDR2 YYNGEE. Trimming pared 3 bases from V and 4 bases from J, leaving 12 bases between. The CDR3 consists of 14 residues. The CDR3 DNA reads TGTGCCAGCAGCGGAACGCGGAGTGCAGATACGCAGTATTTT. This codes for CASSGTRSADTQYF.

The genes are TRBV11-2 and TRBJ2-4; no firm D call. The CDR3 sequence is 13 residues long. CDR1 SGHAT and CDR2 FQNNGV come from the germline V gene. The V and J ends lost 7 bases and 2 bases respectively, with 9 bases between them. CDR3 sequence (DNA): TGTGCCAGCAACCTCGGGTCCAAAAACATTCAGTACTTC. Protein product: CASNLGSKNIQYF.

This clone was counted a single time. The rearrangement joins TRBV5-4 to TRBJ2-1, with TRBD2 matching 8 bases. Germline loops: CDR1 SGHNT, CDR2 YYREEE (reference sequence). With V trimmed by 4 bases and J by 4 bases, 10 bases remained unmatched. The CDR3 spans 16 residues. CDR3: CASSGASSGGYNEQFF. The CDR3, as DNA: TGTGCCAGCAGCGGGGCGTCCAGCGGGGGATACAATGAGCAGTTCTTC.

There are a few counts of this clone. This rearrangement joins TRBV7-8 to TRBJ1-1; 9 positions match TRBD1. CDR1 and CDR2 (germline): SGHVS, FQNEAQ. J gave up 3 bases and V 4 bases, and 0 bases lay outside the gene matches. CDR3 length: 13 amino acids. CDR3 residues: CASSWDRDTEAFF. The CDR3 coding sequence is TGTGCCAGCAGCTGGGACAGGGACACTGAAGCTTTCTTT.

This chain joins TRBV28 and TRBJ2-5; tentatively, D is TRBD2 (5 bases). Trimming left V 4 bases short and J 3 bases short, with 21 bases between. The CDR3 is 17 residues long. Germline CDR1 and CDR2: MDHEN and SYDVKM. The CDR3 protein is CASSSPAGWRAKETQYF. CDR3 coding DNA: TGTGCCAGCAGTTCCCCTGCTGGTTGGCGGGCCAAAGAGACCCAGTACTTC.

The table lists this clone with a few counts. This chain connects TRBV7-9 to TRBJ1-5; 8 nucleotides agree with TRBD1. This CDR3 comprises 16 residues. Germline assignment: CDR1 SEHNR and CDR2 FQNEAQ (reference sequence). The J segment lost 2 bases and the V segment lost 1 base, leaving 4 bases of the junction unmatched. The CDR3 DNA reads as TGTGCCAGCAGCTTAGGGACAGGGATTGGCAATCAGCCCCAGCATTTT. Residues: CASSLGTGIGNQPQHF.